The 14 T cell receptor beta chains listed next were all sequenced from one sample in a study of vaccination and CD4 T cells after COVID-19. TCRdb used MiXCR to reprocess the PCR reads, holding one entry per CDR3 protein. The sample consists of around 37,000 distinct CDR3 sequences, about 35% of them appearing once. Time point meaning: late sampling 161 to 241 days after vaccination in a few convalescent patients. Sequencing was performed on CD4+ T cells from blood, taken about 7 months after SARS-CoV-2 vaccination. The receptors come from a human donor who had recovered from COVID-19.

A few counts support this clonotype. The rearrangement links TRBV6-5 to TRBJ1-6; D not resolved. CDR3 length equals 17 residues. Trimming removed 0 bases from V and 7 bases from J, with 16 bases in between. Germline V lookup: CDR1 MNHEY, CDR2 SVGAGI. CDR3 sequence (DNA): TGTGCCAGCAGTTACTCGATAGGTGCGGGGTCCAATTCACCCCTCCACTTT. Translating gives CASSYSIGAGSNSPLHF.

This chain uses TRBV6-1 with TRBJ2-2; 12 bases are shared with TRBD2. V trimming: 7 bases; J trimming: 2 bases; junction bases outside the gene matches: 8. The CDR3 is 17 residues long. In germline, CDR1 is MNHNS, CDR2 SASEGT. CDR3 DNA sequence: TGTGCCAGCATCAGACCGGGACTAGCGGGTAACACCGGGGAGCTGTTTTTT. It yields the protein CASIRPGLAGNTGELFF.

This clonotype showed up just a few times. The V call is TRBV20-1, the J call TRBJ1-5, with 7 bases lining up with TRBD1. Germline V gives CDR1 DFQATT, CDR2 SNEGSKA (reference sequence). The CDR3 is 16 amino acids. Losses at the gene ends were 3 bases for V and 4 bases for J; bases not matched to a gene: 12. As DNA, the CDR3 is TGCAGTGCTAGGGAGGAAGAGGGGGCGAGGAATCAGCCCCAGCATTTT. It is translated as CSAREEEGARNQPQHF.

This clonotype has only one observation. The chain employs TRBV5-4 and TRBJ2-2, with D possibly matching TRBD1 (5 bases). With 0 bases removed from V and 5 bases from J, the gap between germline ends came to 8 bases. CDR3 size: 14 residues. The germline V gene encodes CDR1 SGHNT and CDR2 YYREEE (reference sequence). CDR3 protein: CASSLAGWTGELFF. CDR3 bases: TGTGCCAGCAGCTTGGCAGGGTGGACCGGGGAGCTGTTTTTT.

Only a few counts were recorded for this clonotype. The CDR3 reads CASSLVGWGSGGGGEQFF. The CDR3 DNA reads TGTGCCAGCAGCTTAGTCGGTTGGGGGAGCGGTGGAGGAGGTGAGCAGTTCTTC. The chain couples TRBV7-8 to TRBJ2-1; D may match TRBD1 or TRBD2 (5 bases each). CDR3 length equals 18 residues. The ends were cut back, 1 base at V and 9 bases at J, with 25 bases in the middle. Germline V gene sequence: CDR1 SGHVS, CDR2 FQNEAQ. Drawing the rest from reference TRBV7-8 and TRBJ2-1, the complete variable domain is GAGVSQSPRYKVAKRGQDVALRCDPISGHVSLFWYQQALGQGPEFLTYFQNEAQLDKSGLPSDRFFAERPEGSVSTLKIQRTQQEDSAVYLCASSLVGWGSGGGGEQFFGPGTRLTVL.

The genes are TRBV18 and TRBJ1-2, with TRBD1 matching over 9 bases. The length of the CDR3 is 14 residues. V lost 3 bases to trimming and J lost 6 bases; unmatched junction nucleotides: 5. Per the germline V gene, CDR1 is KGHSH and CDR2 is LQKENI. DNA for the CDR3: TGTGCCAGCTCACCGACAGGGGGTGGAGATGGCTACACCTTC. This sequence encodes CASSPTGGGDGYTF.

The chain combines TRBV7-2 with TRBJ2-1, with D possibly matching TRBD1 (5 bases). The CDR3 has 16 amino acids. The V gene's germline CDR1 is SGHTA and CDR2 FQGNSA. Between the trimmed V and J ends, which lost 1 base and 0 bases, there was a span of 10 bases. CDR3 loop: CASSLVDTSSYNEQFF. The DNA of the CDR3 is TGTGCCAGCAGCTTAGTGGACACCAGCTCCTACAATGAGCAGTTCTTC.

The chain joins TRBV7-8 to TRBJ2-3, with a tentative D call TRBD1 (6 bases). The CDR3 has 15 amino acids. V was trimmed by 1 base and J by 3 bases, leaving 11 bases between them. The germline V gene encodes CDR1 SGHVS and CDR2 FQNEAQ. In nucleotides, the CDR3 is TGTGCCAGCAGCTTAGAAAGGGGGACAACAGATACGCAGTATTTT. Translating gives CASSLERGTTDTQYF.

The rearrangement links TRBV6-2 or TRBV6-3 to TRBJ1-6, with a possible D match to TRBD1 (5 bases). The length of the CDR3 is 16 residues. The V end lost 7 bases, the J end lost 7 bases, and 20 bases lay between the germline ends. Per the germline V gene, CDR1 is MNHEY and CDR2 is SVGEGT. The CDR3 nucleotides read TGTGCCAGCATTACCGGTACTGGACATACCAATTCACCCCTCCACTTT. It translates to CASITGTGHTNSPLHF.

Written as DNA, the CDR3 is TGCAGTGCTAGTGTGACCAATAGCAATCAGCCCCAGCATTTT. It yields the protein CSASVTNSNQPQHF. J is TRBJ1-5 and V is TRBV20-1; D gene uncertain. The CDR3 is 14 residues long. V lost 3 bases, J lost 0 bases, and 9 bases lay in between. Per the germline V gene, CDR1 is DFQATT and CDR2 is SNEGSKA (reference sequence).

This clonotype occurred a few times. The rearrangement joins TRBV19 to TRBJ1-6; possibly TRBD1 for D (6 bases). V was pared by 6 bases and J by 10 bases, with 19 bases between. The length of the CDR3 is 15 residues. CDR1 is LNHDA, CDR2 SQIVND, per germline (reference sequence). The CDR3: CASRLTGSGLSPLHF. The CDR3 DNA reads as TGTGCCAGTAGGCTGACAGGTTCGGGATTATCACCCCTCCACTTT.

This clonotype was detected a few times. The rearrangement joins TRBV6-1 to TRBJ1-1; D uncertain. CDR3 length: 15 residues. Germline loops: CDR1 MNHNS, CDR2 SASEGT. Trimming took off 7 bases at V and 4 bases at J, with 19 bases between the two ends. CDR3 nucleotide sequence: TGTGCCAGCACCCGACGTACTGCTCGAGGCACTGAAGCTTTCTTT. This codes for CASTRRTARGTEAFF.

The CDR3 DNA sequence: TGCGCCAGCAGGGGAGACAGTGGGTATTATGGCTACACCTTC. Translated, it gives CASRGDSGYYGYTF. V gene TRBV4-1 combines with J gene TRBJ1-2, with D maybe TRBD1 (5 bases). V was pared by 6 bases and J by 5 bases, with 16 bases between. The CDR3 extends over 14 amino acids. Germline CDR1 MGHRA, CDR2 YSYEKL.

This clonotype is classed as medium-sized. The CDR3 bases are TGTGCCACCAGCACGGGACTAGCGGACTCAGATACGCAGTATTTT. The encoded protein is CATSTGLADSDTQYF. The chain has TRBV15 and TRBJ2-3, with 11 bases lining up with TRBD2. Germline-derived CDR1 and CDR2 are LNHNV and YYDKDF (reference sequence). The CDR3 contains 15 residues. Germline trimming cut 4 bases from V and 4 bases from J; bases unmatched to any gene: 4.